This T cell receptor (beta chain) was documented in a study of graft-versus-host responses after intestinal transplantation. As for the study in general: Multivisceral, liver-intestinal, or isolated intestinal transplants were given to recipients. Broader study findings: Among recipient marrow samples, GvH clones were found; some appeared first in ileum or blood. Early post-transplant declines in HvG were associated with peak levels of circulating GvH clones.

To note about this clone: Antigen: not known.

Profiled with immunoSEQ multiplex PCR; TCRdb holds only in-frame clones, not every one. The sample lists 45,000 or so clones, 91% seen once, with approximately 4.4% in the top ten. Germline assignment: CDR1 SGHNT and CDR2 YYREEE (reference sequence). CDR3 size: 15 residues. Trimming took off 4 bases at V and 2 bases at J, with 13 bases between the two ends. This receptor was taken from a human patient who received an intestinal transplant, so some T cells may come from the graft donor. This specimen consisted of PBMCs, obtained 524 days after transplant. V gene TRBV5-4 combines with J gene TRBJ1-5; maybe TRBD1 (5 bases). CDR3 in DNA: TGTGCCAGCAGCCAAGATGGGGCAGGCAATCAGCCCCAGCATTTT. Its protein product is CASSQDGAGNQPQHF.